These 8 T cell receptor beta chains came from one sample sequenced in a study of neurological immune-mediated disorders. MiXCR was run by TCRdb on the 5' RACE reads, yielding one entry per CDR3 protein. This sample has some 16,000 distinct CDR3 sequences, with less than 25% found just once. Material for sequencing was PBMCs. These receptors came from a man in his fifties or sixties in good health.

This clonotype was seen at least ten times. The chain recombines TRBV5-1 with TRBJ2-7, with unresolved D. The V end lost 4 bases, the J end lost 0 bases, and 8 bases lay between the germline ends. CDR1 SGHRS and CDR2 YFSETQ come from the germline V gene. The CDR3 length is 13 residues. CDR3 in DNA: TGCGCCAGCAGCCCGACGAGCTCCTACGAGCAGTACTTC. It yields the protein CASSPTSSYEQYF.

The chain recombines TRBV20-1 with TRBJ2-2; D is undetermined. Per the germline V gene, CDR1 is DFQATT and CDR2 is SNEGSKA (reference sequence). The length of the CDR3 is 14 residues. The germline V and J ends were trimmed by 0 bases and 6 bases, with 11 bases remaining between them. As DNA, the CDR3 is TGCAGTGCTAGAGATGGCCAGACCGCCGGGGAGCTGTTTTTT. This gives the protein CSARDGQTAGELFF.

This clonotype was detected many times. V usage is TRBV5-1 and J usage is TRBJ2-7, with 8 bases lining up with TRBD2. The CDR3 contains 17 residues. Germline values: CDR1 SGHRS, CDR2 YFSETQ. V was pared by 4 bases and J by 3 bases, with 15 bases of the junction left unmatched. CDR3 sequence: CASSPNITGTRLYEQYF. The CDR3 DNA follows: TGCGCCAGCAGCCCAAACATCACCGGGACTAGACTCTACGAGCAGTACTTC.

This clonotype has at least ten counts. The gene calls are TRBV18 and TRBJ2-4; maybe TRBD1 (6 bases). The CDR3 runs 16 residues. Germline loops: CDR1 KGHSH, CDR2 LQKENI. Trimming took 4 bases from V and 0 from J, leaving 13 bases between them. CDR3 DNA sequence: TGTGCCAGCTCACAAGAGACAGGAATAGCCAAAAACATTCAGTACTTC. It is translated as CASSQETGIAKNIQYF.

This clonotype was seen at least ten times. CDR3 DNA sequence: TGTGCCATTGGAAGGGACACATACTACGAGCAGTACTTC. Translated, it gives CAIGRDTYYEQYF. V usage is TRBV10-3 and J usage is TRBJ2-7, with a possible D match to TRBD1 (6 bases). Trimming left V 9 bases short and J 3 bases short, with 15 bases between. The CDR3 is made up of 13 amino acids. CDR1 and CDR2 from the germline V gene are ENHRY and SYGVKD.

The table lists this clonotype with many counts. The chain employs TRBV5-4 and TRBJ2-1; 11 nucleotides agree with TRBD2. The V segment lost 0 bases and the J segment 9 bases; nucleotides outside the gene matches: 8. The CDR3 has 16 amino acids. Germline values: CDR1 SGHNT, CDR2 YYREEE (reference sequence). The CDR3: CASSLEPSGRRSEQFF. DNA for the CDR3: TGTGCCAGCAGCTTGGAACCTAGCGGGAGGCGATCTGAGCAGTTCTTC.

Ten or more counts support this clonotype. The rearrangement links TRBV2 to TRBJ1-5; D possibly corresponds to TRBD1 (6 bases). V was pared by 6 bases and J by 1 base, with 13 bases between. This CDR3 has 15 residues. Germline V CDR1 and CDR2: SNHLY, FYNNEI. CDR3 nucleotide sequence: TGTGCCAGCAGCTCCACAGGGTTGAGCAATCAGCCCCAGCATTTT. Protein sequence: CASSSTGLSNQPQHF.

This clonotype was counted between two and nine times. The rearrangement uses TRBV29-1 and TRBJ2-1; TRBD2 matches 8 bases. The CDR3 is 11 amino acids. The ends lost 6 bases at V and 6 bases at J; junction bases unmatched: 1. Germline V CDR1 and CDR2: SQVTM, ANQGSEA. This CDR3 reads CSVGRANEQFF. In DNA, the CDR3 is TGCAGCGTCGGGAGGGCCAATGAGCAGTTCTTC.